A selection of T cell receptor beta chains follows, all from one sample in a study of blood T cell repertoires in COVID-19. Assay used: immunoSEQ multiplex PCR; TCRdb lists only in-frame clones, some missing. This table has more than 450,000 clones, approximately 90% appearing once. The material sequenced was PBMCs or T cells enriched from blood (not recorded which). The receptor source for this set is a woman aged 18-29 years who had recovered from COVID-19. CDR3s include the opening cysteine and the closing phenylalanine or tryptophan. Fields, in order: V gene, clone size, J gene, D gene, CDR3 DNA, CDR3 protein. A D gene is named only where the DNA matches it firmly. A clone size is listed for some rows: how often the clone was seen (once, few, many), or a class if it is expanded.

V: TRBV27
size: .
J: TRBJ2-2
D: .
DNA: TGTGCCAGCAGTCAGGGGGGGAACACCGGGGAGCTGTTTTTT
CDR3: CASSQGGNTGELFF

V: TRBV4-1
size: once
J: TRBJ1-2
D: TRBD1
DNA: TGCGCCAGCAGCCAAGATCACCAGGGGGTCTATGGCTACACCTTC
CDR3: CASSQDHQGVYGYTF

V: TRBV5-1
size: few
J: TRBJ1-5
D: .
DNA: TGCGCCAGCAGCTTGCTAGGGGGCAATCAGCCCCAGCATTTT
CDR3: CASSLLGGNQPQHF

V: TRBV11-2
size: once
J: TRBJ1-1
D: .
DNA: TGTGCCAGCAGCTTAGCCGGGGACACTGAAGCTTTCTTT
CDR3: CASSLAGDTEAFF

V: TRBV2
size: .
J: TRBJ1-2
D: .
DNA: TGTGCCAGCAGTGCCACGTCTAATGGCTACACCTTC
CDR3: CASSATSNGYTF

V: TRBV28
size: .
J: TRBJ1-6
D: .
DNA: TGTGCCAGCAACCCTCCAGGAGGGTCTAATTCACCCCTCCACTTT
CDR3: CASNPPGGSNSPLHF

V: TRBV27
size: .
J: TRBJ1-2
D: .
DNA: TGTGCCAGCAGTTTATTCTCCAGGGGTAACTATGGCTACACCTTC
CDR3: CASSLFSRGNYGYTF

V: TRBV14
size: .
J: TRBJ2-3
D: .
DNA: TGTGCCAGCAGCCAAGTGCGGGGTGGCACAGATACGCAGTATTTT
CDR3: CASSQVRGGTDTQYF

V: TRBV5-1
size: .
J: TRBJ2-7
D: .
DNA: TGCGCCAGCAGCCTCGGAACTATCTCCTACGAGCAGTACTTC
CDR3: CASSLGTISYEQYF

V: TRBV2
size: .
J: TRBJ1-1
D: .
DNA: TGTGCCAGCAGCTCCGAGACAGCCCTTGAAGCTTTCTTT
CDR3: CASSSETALEAFF

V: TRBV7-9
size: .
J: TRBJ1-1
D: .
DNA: TGTGCCAGCAGCTTAGGGGCCCGGGGTGAAGCTTTCTTT
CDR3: CASSLGARGEAFF

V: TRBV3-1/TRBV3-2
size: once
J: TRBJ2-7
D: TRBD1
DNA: TGTGCCAGCAGCCCGGGACAGGGTGGGACGCGGCAGTACTTC
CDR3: CASSPGQGGTRQYF